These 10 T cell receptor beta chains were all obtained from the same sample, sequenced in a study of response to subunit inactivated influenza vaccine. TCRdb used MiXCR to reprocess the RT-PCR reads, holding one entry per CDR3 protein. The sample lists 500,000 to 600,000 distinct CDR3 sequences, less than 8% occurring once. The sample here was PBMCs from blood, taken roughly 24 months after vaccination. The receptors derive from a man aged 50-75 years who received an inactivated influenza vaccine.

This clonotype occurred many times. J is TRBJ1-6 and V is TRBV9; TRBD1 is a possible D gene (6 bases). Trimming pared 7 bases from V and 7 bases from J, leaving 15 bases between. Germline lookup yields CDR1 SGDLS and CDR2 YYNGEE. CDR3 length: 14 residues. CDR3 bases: TGTGCCAGCGGCACAGGGCTAGGAAATTCACCCCTCCACTTT. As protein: CASGTGLGNSPLHF.

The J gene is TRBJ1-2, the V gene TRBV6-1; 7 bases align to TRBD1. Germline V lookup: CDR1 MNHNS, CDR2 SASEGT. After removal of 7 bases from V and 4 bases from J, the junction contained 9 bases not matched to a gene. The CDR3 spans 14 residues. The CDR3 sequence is CASTPLGTVYGYTF. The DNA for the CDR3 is TGTGCCAGCACCCCATTAGGGACAGTCTATGGCTACACCTTC.

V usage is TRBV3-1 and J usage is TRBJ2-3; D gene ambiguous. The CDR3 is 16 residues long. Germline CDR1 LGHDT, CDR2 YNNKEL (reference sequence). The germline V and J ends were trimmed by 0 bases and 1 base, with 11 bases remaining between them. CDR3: CASSQDPYGGTDTQYF. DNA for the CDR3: TGTGCCAGCAGCCAAGATCCCTACGGCGGCACAGATACGCAGTATTTT.

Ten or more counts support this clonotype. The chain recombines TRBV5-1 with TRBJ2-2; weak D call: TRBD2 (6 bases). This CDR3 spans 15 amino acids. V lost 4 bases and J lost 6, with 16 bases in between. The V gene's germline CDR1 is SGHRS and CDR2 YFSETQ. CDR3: CASSPGDSMAGELFF. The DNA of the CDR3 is TGCGCCAGCAGCCCGGGAGATTCGATGGCCGGGGAGCTGTTTTTT.

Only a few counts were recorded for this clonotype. In nucleotides, the CDR3 is TGCGCCAGCAGGTTAACGGGACCTTCGGGGGGCTACACCTTC. Translating it yields CASRLTGPSGGYTF. The chain carries TRBV5-1 and TRBJ1-2; D is perhaps TRBD1 (5 bases). Deletions cut 5 bases from V and 8 bases from J, with 19 bases between. The V gene's germline CDR1 is SGHRS and CDR2 YFSETQ. This CDR3 region has 14 residues.

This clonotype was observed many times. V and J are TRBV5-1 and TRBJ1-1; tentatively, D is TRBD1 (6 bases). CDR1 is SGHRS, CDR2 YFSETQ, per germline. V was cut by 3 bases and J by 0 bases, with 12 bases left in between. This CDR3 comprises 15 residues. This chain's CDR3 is CASSSGTRMNTEAFF. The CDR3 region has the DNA TGCGCCAGCAGCTCCGGGACACGCATGAACACTGAAGCTTTCTTT. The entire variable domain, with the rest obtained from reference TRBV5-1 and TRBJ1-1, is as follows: KAGVTQTPRYLIKTRGQQVTLSCSPISGHRSVSWYQQTPGQGLQFLFEYFSETQRNKGNFPGRFSGRQFSNSRSEMNVSTLELGDSALYLCASSSGTRMNTEAFFGQGTRLTVV.

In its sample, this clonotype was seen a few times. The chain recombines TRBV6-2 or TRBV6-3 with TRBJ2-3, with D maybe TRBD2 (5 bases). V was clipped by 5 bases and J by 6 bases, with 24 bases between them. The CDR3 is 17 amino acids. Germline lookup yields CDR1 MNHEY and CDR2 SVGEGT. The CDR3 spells CASSPHMGRSFVDTQYF. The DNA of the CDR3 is TGTGCCAGCAGTCCCCATATGGGGAGAAGTTTCGTGGATACGCAGTATTTT.

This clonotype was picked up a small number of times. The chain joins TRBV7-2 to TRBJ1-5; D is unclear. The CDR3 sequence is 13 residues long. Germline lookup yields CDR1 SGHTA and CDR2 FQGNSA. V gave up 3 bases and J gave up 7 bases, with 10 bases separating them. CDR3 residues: CASSFHLGQPQHF. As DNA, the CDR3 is TGTGCCAGCAGCTTCCACCTAGGGCAGCCCCAGCATTTT.

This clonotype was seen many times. CDR3 DNA: TGTGCCAGCAGTTTAGAGGCAGGTGGCGCTTTCTTT. Amino acid sequence: CASSLEAGGAFF. The chain couples TRBV12-3 or TRBV12-4 to TRBJ1-1, with D hard to call. CDR3 length: 12 amino acids. Trimming removed 1 base from V and 11 bases from J, with 11 bases in between.

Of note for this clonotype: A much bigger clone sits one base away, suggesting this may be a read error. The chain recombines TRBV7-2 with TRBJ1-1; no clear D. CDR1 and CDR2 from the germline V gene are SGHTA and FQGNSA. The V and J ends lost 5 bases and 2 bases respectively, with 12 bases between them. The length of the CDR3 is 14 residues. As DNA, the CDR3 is TGTGCCAGCAGCGCTATGGGCATAAACACTGAAGCTTTCTTT. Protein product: CASSAMGINTEAFF.